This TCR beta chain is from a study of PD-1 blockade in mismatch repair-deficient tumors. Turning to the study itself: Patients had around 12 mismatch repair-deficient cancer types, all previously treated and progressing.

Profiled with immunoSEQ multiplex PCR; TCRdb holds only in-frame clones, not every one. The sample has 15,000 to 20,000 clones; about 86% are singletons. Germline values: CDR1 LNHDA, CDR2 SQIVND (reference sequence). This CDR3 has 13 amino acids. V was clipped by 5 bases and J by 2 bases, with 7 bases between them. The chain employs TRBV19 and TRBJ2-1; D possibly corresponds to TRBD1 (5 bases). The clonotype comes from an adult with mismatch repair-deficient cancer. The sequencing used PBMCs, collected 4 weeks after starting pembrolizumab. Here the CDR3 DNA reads TGTGCCAGTAGTCAGGGCCCCTACAATGAGCAGTTCTTC. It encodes CASSQGPYNEQFF. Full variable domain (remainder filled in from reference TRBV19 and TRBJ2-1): DGGITQSPKYLFRKEGQNVTLSCEQNLNHDAMYWYRQDPGQGLRLIYYSQIVNDFQKGDIAEGYSVSREKKESFPLTVTSAQKNPTAFYLCASSQGPYNEQFFGPGTRLTVL.